This T cell receptor beta chain was identified during a study of shared clonotypes between healthy human individuals. Study summary: The plates for each donor numbered three CD4 naive, three CD4 memory, two CD8 naive and one CD8 memory. General study results and limits: Sharing across a handful of donors was seen in roughly 5.2% of naive CD4 clonotypes.

TCRdb's copy holds only in-frame clones and misses some; the assay was immunoSEQ multiplex PCR. This table has roughly 850,000 clones, around 96% appearing once. CD45RO negativity and positive selection for CCR7 defined naive CD8 cells, a population that excluded terminally differentiated effector memory CD45RA+ cells. The germline V gene has CDR1 SEHNR and CDR2 FQNEAQ (reference sequence). The CDR3 spans 14 residues. The V gene lost 6 bases and the J gene lost 4 bases, with 16 bases spanning the gap. As to this clone: Its antigen is as yet unknown.

V usage is TRBV7-9 and J usage is TRBJ2-7; TRBD1 might be the D (6 bases). Input material: naive CD8+ T cells sorted from blood. This TCR came from a man aged 30 to 45 in good health. Here the CDR3 DNA reads TGTGCCAGCAGAGACAGGACGGGCCCGTACGAGCAGTACTTC. Its protein product is CASRDRTGPYEQYF.